One and the same sample provided the 27 T cell receptor beta chains below, sequenced in a study of beta chain features in type 1 diabetes. All of the isolated RNA was reverse transcribed, so expressed TCRB transcripts were sequenced. TCRdb keeps only in-frame clones here, not all; method: immunoSEQ multiplex PCR. The sample consists of some 250,000 clones, 25% to 30% of them appearing once. The sample consisted of central memory CD4+ T cells from blood. The receptor source for this set is a man younger than 45 in good health.

A note on this clone: The sample contains more than one DNA sequence encoding this CDR3. The rearrangement joins TRBV11-2 to TRBJ2-5; D perhaps matches TRBD2 (5 bases). V was clipped by 0 bases and J by 5 bases, with 13 bases between them. CDR3 length: 15 amino acids. Germline-derived CDR1 and CDR2 are SGHAT and FQNNGV. CDR3 bases: TGTGCCAGCAGCTTAGATCGGGGATCTGGGGAGACCCAGTACTTC. Translating gives CASSLDRGSGETQYF.

The V and J genes are TRBV6-4 and TRBJ1-1; D gene ambiguous. The CDR3 is 14 amino acids. Trimming stripped 4 bases from V and 1 base from J, with 10 bases between. Germline assignment: CDR1 MRHNA and CDR2 SNTAGT. CDR3 bases: TGTGCCAGCAGTGCCTCCCCGGGGAACACTGAAGCTTTCTTT. As protein: CASSASPGNTEAFF.

This clone was counted only a few times. This CDR3 is also generated by other DNA sequences in the sample. The gene calls are TRBV30 and TRBJ1-1, with no clear D. Germline CDR1 and CDR2: GTSNPN and SVGIG (reference sequence). This CDR3 is 12 amino acids long. V gave up 4 bases and J gave up 4 bases, with 10 bases separating them. This CDR3 reads CAWTTGRTEAFF. Written as DNA, the CDR3 is TGTGCCTGGACCACGGGTCGCACTGAAGCTTTCTTT.

This clone was observed once. The CDR3 bases are TGTGCCAGCAGCATCCAGGCGGCAAATGGGGCTGAAGCTTTCTTT. As protein: CASSIQAANGAEAFF. This chain joins TRBV9 and TRBJ1-1, with D hard to call. This CDR3 has 15 amino acids. V was shortened by 4 bases and J by 6 bases, with 19 bases between the two germline ends. Germline CDR1 SGDLS, CDR2 YYNGEE.

The CDR3 sequence: CASSPRDRGGTEAFF. The CDR3 nucleotides are TGTGCCAGCTCACCCCGGGACAGGGGTGGCACTGAAGCTTTCTTT. The rearrangement joins TRBV18 to TRBJ1-1, with 10 nucleotides matching TRBD1. The trim removed 3 bases at V and 4 bases at J, leaving 5 bases unmatched. Germline CDR1 is KGHSH and CDR2 is LQKENI. The CDR3 runs to 15 residues.

This clone has only a few counts. The V call is TRBV29-1, the J call TRBJ1-1, with D unresolved. V lost 5 bases, J lost 1 base, and 11 bases lay in between. CDR1 and CDR2 (germline): SQVTM, ANQGSEA. The CDR3 spans 13 residues. The CDR3 is CSVIRRTNTEAFF. DNA of the CDR3: TGCAGCGTTATCCGACGGACGAACACTGAAGCTTTCTTT.

The CDR3 DNA reads TGTGCCAGCAGTTTAAGGGCCGACAGCCGTTCCTACGAGCAGTACTTC. It translates to CASSLRADSRSYEQYF. The chain uses TRBV28 and TRBJ2-7, with D possibly matching TRBD1 (5 bases). V was pared by 2 bases and J by 1 base, with 15 bases between. The germline V gene encodes CDR1 MDHEN and CDR2 SYDVKM. This CDR3 has 16 residues.

The CDR3: CASSSGREAPLHF. The CDR3 DNA sequence: TGTGCCAGCAGTTCGGGCAGGGAGGCACCCCTCCACTTT. The chain uses TRBV6-6 and TRBJ1-6, with D perhaps matching TRBD1 (5 bases). This CDR3 is 13 amino acids long. V lost 4 bases to trimming and J lost 11 bases, with 12 bases between them. Per germline, CDR1 MNHNY and CDR2 SVGAGI (reference sequence).

This chain joins TRBV12-5 and TRBJ1-6, with 7 bases aligning to TRBD1. The ends lost 6 bases at V and 5 bases at J; junction bases unmatched: 10. The germline V gene encodes CDR1 LGHNT and CDR2 FRNRAP. CDR3 length equals 16 residues. Here the CDR3 reads CASGSTGYYNNSPLHF. The CDR3 nucleotides are TGTGCTAGTGGATCGACAGGGTATTATAATAATTCACCCCTCCACTTT.

The sample holds a few counts of this clone. This rearrangement joins TRBV6-1 to TRBJ2-3; 7 bases match TRBD2. Germline-derived CDR1 and CDR2 are MNHNS and SASEGT. V lost 2 bases, J lost 9 bases, and 8 bases stayed unmatched. This CDR3 is 14 amino acids long. The CDR3 region is CASSERASGATQYF. Here the CDR3 DNA reads TGTGCCAGCAGTGAAAGGGCTAGCGGAGCAACGCAGTATTTT.

This clone has only a few counts. Other nucleotide sequences from this sample produce the same CDR3. J is TRBJ2-5 and V is TRBV18, with D uncertain. Per the germline V gene, CDR1 is KGHSH and CDR2 is LQKENI. The CDR3 is made up of 11 amino acids. V lost 3 bases and J 4 bases, leaving 3 bases between the germline ends. The CDR3 here is CASSPGETQYF. The CDR3 DNA reads as TGTGCCAGCTCACCTGGAGAGACCCAGTACTTC.

DNA for the CDR3: TGTGCCATCAGTGAGTGGACAGGGTCTAGGGGAGAGACCCAGTACTTC. Encoded protein: CAISEWTGSRGETQYF. V is TRBV10-3 and J is TRBJ2-5; 8 bases line up with TRBD1. The V and J ends lost 1 base and 4 bases, in that order; junction bases with no gene match: 8. This CDR3 comprises 16 residues. CDR1 and CDR2 (germline): ENHRY, SYGVKD.

The chain is built from TRBV11-2 and TRBJ1-1; no clear D gene. V was pared by 0 bases and J by 6 bases, with 8 bases between. CDR3 length equals 13 residues. Germline V gene lookup returns CDR1 SGHAT and CDR2 FQNNGV. The CDR3 spells CASSLEPRAEAFF. In nucleotides, the CDR3 is TGTGCCAGCAGCTTAGAACCTAGGGCTGAAGCTTTCTTT.

The chain uses TRBV5-1 and TRBJ2-6; D uncertain. Germline V lookup: CDR1 SGHRS, CDR2 YFSETQ. V dropped 3 bases and J dropped 2 bases, with 6 bases sitting between them. The CDR3 has 14 residues. This CDR3 reads CASSWGAGANVLTF. The DNA of the CDR3 is TGCGCCAGCAGCTGGGGTGCTGGGGCCAACGTCCTGACTTTC.

In its sample, this clone was seen many times. The V call is TRBV5-4, the J call TRBJ1-2; D is ambiguous. V lost 4 bases to trimming and J lost 7 bases, with 11 bases between them. Looked up from germline, CDR1 is SGHNT and CDR2 is YYREEE (reference sequence). The CDR3 consists of 12 residues. The CDR3 is CASSLSGFGYTF. The CDR3 region has the DNA TGTGCCAGCAGCCTCTCCGGGTTTGGCTACACCTTC.

The V call is TRBV5-6, the J call TRBJ2-1; TRBD1 matches at 7 bases. Germline CDR1 is SGHDT and CDR2 is YYEEEE. This CDR3 spans 15 amino acids. Unmatched junction bases numbered 8, after V lost 2 bases and J lost 6 bases. CDR3 in DNA: TGTGCCAGCAGCTTCGACAGGGTCAGTTTCAATGAGCAGTTCTTC. This gives the protein CASSFDRVSFNEQFF.

This chain connects TRBV29-1 to TRBJ2-4; TRBD1 agrees at 7 bases. Germline values: CDR1 SQVTM, CDR2 ANQGSEA. This CDR3 region has 12 residues. The ends lost 6 bases at V and 4 bases at J; junction bases unmatched: 3. Written as DNA, the CDR3 is TGCAGCGTGGGACAGTTAAAAAACATTCAGTACTTC. As protein: CSVGQLKNIQYF. Full variable domain (missing parts from reference TRBV29-1 and TRBJ2-4): SAVISQKPSRDICQRGTSLTIQCQVDSQVTMMFWYRQQPGQSLTLIATANQGSEATYESGFVIDKFPISRPNLTFSTLTVSNMSPEDSSIYLCSVGQLKNIQYFGAGTRLSVL.

This clone occurred a few times. The J gene is TRBJ1-2, the V gene TRBV7-9; 8 positions match TRBD1. V lost 3 bases and J lost 5; bases outside the gene matches: 5. Germline V gene sequence: CDR1 SEHNR, CDR2 FQNEAQ (reference sequence). The length of the CDR3 is 14 residues. CDR3 bases: TGTGCCAGCAGCTTTCTTCAGGGGGCTTATGGCTACACCTTC. Its protein product is CASSFLQGAYGYTF.

The chain carries TRBV30 and TRBJ2-1; 7 positions match TRBD2. This CDR3 comprises 14 residues. V lost 2 bases, J lost 8 bases, and 9 bases stayed unmatched. CDR1 is GTSNPN, CDR2 SVGIG, per germline (reference sequence). DNA of the CDR3: TGTGCCTGGAGTTGGGGCGGGAGTAACGATGAGCAGTTCTTC. Translating gives CAWSWGGSNDEQFF.

Comment on this clone: At one of its ends the junction is not consistent with the germline gene, which may arise from a read error. The V gene is TRBV5-4, the J gene TRBJ2-1, with D hard to call. The CDR3 consists of 11 residues. Germline-derived CDR1 and CDR2 are SGHNT and YYREEE (reference sequence). CDR3 coding DNA: TGTGCCAGCAGATCCTATAATGAGCAGTTCTTC. Translating it yields CASRSYNEQFF.

The chain combines TRBV25-1 with TRBJ2-7; D is ambiguous. Trimming shortened V by 3 bases and J by 6 bases, and 12 bases separated the two germline ends. Germline assignment: CDR1 MGHDK and CDR2 SYGVNS. This CDR3 is built from 13 residues. The CDR3 sequence: CASSESVGSEQYF. The CDR3, as DNA: TGTGCCAGCAGTGAGTCGGTCGGCTCCGAGCAGTACTTC.

In its sample, this clone was seen a few times. The chain carries TRBV27 and TRBJ1-1, with TRBD1 matching 8 bases. V lost 5 bases, J lost 2 bases, and 7 bases stayed unmatched. The CDR3 length is 15 residues. Germline V gene data show CDR1 as MNHEY and CDR2 as SMNVEV (reference sequence). The CDR3 coding sequence is TGTGCCAGCAGTATTCGCGGACAGGGAAACACTGAAGCTTTCTTT. Translation gives CASSIRGQGNTEAFF.

V is TRBV4-1 and J is TRBJ2-4, with D unresolved. Trimming took off 0 bases at V and 7 bases at J, with 16 bases between the two ends. CDR3 length: 16 residues. CDR1 and CDR2 from the germline V gene are MGHRA and YSYEKL. CDR3 in DNA: TGCGCCAGCAGCCAAGATCAGGCAACTGGACGGAACATTCAGTACTTC. It yields the protein CASSQDQATGRNIQYF.

V is TRBV2 and J is TRBJ2-6; D remains ambiguous. This CDR3 comprises 14 residues. Germline CDR1 SNHLY, CDR2 FYNNEI. Trimming took 7 bases from V and 0 from J, leaving 7 bases between them. Here the CDR3 DNA reads TGTGCCAGCAAGATCGACTCTGGGGCCAACGTCCTGACTTTC. This encodes CASKIDSGANVLTF.

This clone was observed many times. The chain joins TRBV30 to TRBJ2-1; 10 bases align to TRBD2. Germline-derived CDR1 and CDR2 are GTSNPN and SVGIG (reference sequence). The CDR3 sequence is 16 residues long. J was trimmed by 8 bases and V by 2 bases; bases with no gene match: 12. CDR3 coding DNA: TGTGCCTGGAGTCTCCCTTGGAGCGGGGGGGCCCATGAGCAGTTCTTC. This sequence encodes CAWSLPWSGGAHEQFF.

The chain joins TRBV5-1 to TRBJ2-7; unclear D gene. V was clipped by 1 base and J by 1 base, with 9 bases between them. CDR3 length: 14 amino acids. Germline CDR1 reads SGHRS; CDR2 reads YFSETQ. The CDR3 loop reads CASSLLSDSYEQYF. In DNA, the CDR3 is TGCGCCAGCAGCTTGTTGTCTGATTCCTACGAGCAGTACTTC.

The V and J genes are TRBV10-3 and TRBJ1-1; D not resolved. Trimming removed 1 base from V and 7 bases from J, with 4 bases in between. The CDR3 is made up of 11 amino acids. CDR1 and CDR2 (germline): ENHRY, SYGVKD. DNA for the CDR3: TGTGCCATCAGTGAGTTAGATGAAGCTTTCTTT. This translates into CAISELDEAFF.